One sample yielded the 31 T cell receptor beta chains listed below, sequenced in a study of OX40 agonist ivuxolimab in advanced cancers. To prepare the library, the immunoSEQ multiplex PCR assay was applied. The clones in this table, taken by TCRdb from immuneACCESS, are in-frame only. Not every clone is retained; where verified, under half of the shortfall comes from an unresolved V gene, and the cause of the rest is unknown. The sample table holds around 99,000 clones, of which almost 90% were seen once. The ten top clones hold just over 0.15% of the sample. Sequences were derived from CD4+ or CD8+ T cells sorted from blood, sampled in a trial of the OX40 agonist ivuxolimab. These receptors were collected from an adult with an advanced solid tumor such as melanoma, head and neck, liver or kidney cancer.

This chain uses TRBV21-1 with TRBJ1-2; the DNA was not used to check the table's D call, TRBD1. TRBV21-1 represents a pseudogene. The CDR3 contains 18 residues. This CDR3 is CASSKRARGRVGNYGYTF. The CDR3 bases are TGTGCCAGCAGCAAACGCGCCAGGGGGCGGGTGGGGAACTATGGCTACACCTTC.

This clone has just a few counts. The rearrangement uses TRBV19 and TRBJ1-5, with D possibly matching TRBD1 (6 bases). The length of the CDR3 is 15 residues. Per germline, CDR1 LNHDA and CDR2 SQIVND (reference sequence). V shed 6 bases and J shed 4 bases, with 16 bases lying between them. The CDR3 bases are TGTGCCAGTAGAGCTGCAGGGGCGCCGAATCAGCCCCAGCATTTT. Translation: CASRAAGAPNQPQHF.

The rearrangement uses TRBV7-3 and TRBJ2-2; TRBD2 matches 8 bases. The germline V gene has CDR1 SGHTA and CDR2 FQGTGA. J gave up 3 bases and V 3 bases, and 0 bases lay outside the gene matches. CDR3 length equals 14 residues. The CDR3 DNA reads as TGTGCCAGCAGCTTGACTAGCGACACCGGGGAGCTGTTTTTT. Amino acids: CASSLTSDTGELFF.

The chain employs TRBV29-1 and TRBJ1-4; 8 bases align to TRBD1. This CDR3 contains 13 residues. J lost 10 bases, V lost 6 bases, and 10 bases had no gene match. Germline CDR1 is SQVTM and CDR2 is ANQGSEA. The CDR3 DNA reads TGCAGCGTCCTCCGGGACAGGACTTCAAAACTGTTTTTT. Its translation: CSVLRDRTSKLFF.

The rearrangement uses TRBV5-1 and TRBJ2-5, with unresolved D. The tail of the sequence fits TRBJ2-7 better, so the J call may be wrong. The CDR3 covers 14 residues. The germline CDR1 and CDR2 sequences are SGHRS and YFSETQ. The CDR3 coding sequence is TGCGCCAGCAGCTTGTGGGTCGGACGGCACGAGCAGTACTTC. This gives the protein CASSLWVGRHEQYF.

The rearrangement joins TRBV28 to TRBJ2-2; D may correspond to TRBD1 or TRBD2 (6 bases each). The CDR3 is 14 amino acids. Germline CDR1 MDHEN, CDR2 SYDVKM. Trimming pared 9 bases from V and 0 bases from J, leaving 11 bases between. The CDR3 region has the DNA TGTGCCAGTGTGAGGGGGGCGAACACCGGGGAGCTGTTTTTT. Encoded protein: CASVRGANTGELFF.

The V call is TRBV5-1, the J call TRBJ2-7, with D uncertain. Per the germline V gene, CDR1 is SGHRS and CDR2 is YFSETQ. Trimming removed 4 bases from V and 0 bases from J, with 14 bases in between. CDR3 length: 15 amino acids. The CDR3 region has the DNA TGCGCCAGCAGCCCGGCCCGGCTAAGCTCCTACGAGCAGTACTTC. Protein product: CASSPARLSSYEQYF.

CDR3 nucleotides: TGTGCCAGCAGCTTGGTATTCGAGGGGGCGAGGGAGCAGTACTTC. Translated: CASSLVFEGAREQYF. The chain employs TRBV5-4 and TRBJ2-7; 7 bases fit TRBD1. CDR1 is SGHNT, CDR2 YYREEE, per germline (reference sequence). V trimming: 0 bases; J trimming: 7 bases; junction bases outside the gene matches: 10. This CDR3 comprises 15 residues.

Here the CDR3 reads CASSTMGEQYF. In DNA form, the CDR3 reads TGTGCCAGCAGTACTATGGGCGAGCAGTACTTC. The chain employs TRBV6-6 and TRBJ2-7, with D uncertain. V gave up 5 bases and J gave up 6 bases, with 8 bases separating them. The CDR3 contains 11 residues. The germline V gene encodes CDR1 MNHNY and CDR2 SVGAGI (reference sequence).

This chain joins TRBV6-6 and TRBJ2-7, with TRBD1 identical over 8 bases. CDR3 length: 13 residues. CDR1 is MNHNY, CDR2 SVGAGI, per germline (reference sequence). Germline trimming cut 5 bases from V and 3 bases from J; bases unmatched to any gene: 3. The CDR3 loop reads CASSRTGNYEQYF. CDR3 DNA: TGTGCCAGCAGTAGGACAGGGAACTACGAGCAGTACTTC.

The chain recombines TRBV5-6 with TRBJ2-7; 7 positions match TRBD2. Germline values: CDR1 SGHDT, CDR2 YYEEEE. Germline trimming cut 3 bases from V and 3 bases from J; bases unmatched to any gene: 6. This CDR3 is 14 amino acids long. DNA of the CDR3: TGTGCCAGCAGCTCTCTGGGGACTAACTACGAGCAGTACTTC. As protein: CASSSLGTNYEQYF. The entire variable domain, with the rest obtained from reference TRBV5-6 and TRBJ2-7, is as follows: DAGVTQSPTHLIKTRGQQVTLRCSPKSGHDTVSWYQQALGQGPQFIFQYYEEEERQRGNFPDRFSGHQFPNYSSELNVNALLLGDSALYLCASSSLGTNYEQYFGPGTRLTVT.

The V call is TRBV5-1, the J call TRBJ1-1, with 11 bases identical to TRBD1. CDR3 length equals 14 residues. Trimming took 6 bases from V and 6 from J; bases not matched to a gene: 7. Germline V lookup: CDR1 SGHRS, CDR2 YFSETQ. The CDR3 loop is CASTRGQGVAEAFF. For the CDR3, the DNA is TGCGCCAGCACCCGGGGACAGGGGGTTGCTGAAGCTTTCTTT.

The chain uses TRBV7-9 and TRBJ1-4, with 9 bases identical to TRBD1. Germline CDR1 SEHNR, CDR2 FQNEAQ (reference sequence). CDR3 length: 14 amino acids. Trimming took 5 bases from V and 8 from J; bases not matched to a gene: 6. The CDR3, as DNA: TGTGCCAGCAGCGAGGACAGGGGTTACGAAAAACTGTTTTTT. Translation: CASSEDRGYEKLFF. Full variable domain (remainder filled in from reference TRBV7-9 and TRBJ1-4): DTGVSQNPRHKITKRGQNVTFRCDPISEHNRLYWYRQTLGQGPEFLTYFQNEAQLEKSRLLSDRFSAERPKGSFSTLEIQRTEQGDSAMYLCASSEDRGYEKLFFGSGTQLSVL.

The V and J genes are TRBV6-6 and TRBJ2-7; 11 bases align to TRBD1. Per the germline V gene, CDR1 is MNHNY and CDR2 is SVGAGI (reference sequence). This CDR3 is 15 amino acids long. Trimming cost V 6 bases and J 3 bases; bases outside gene matches: 7. The CDR3 here is CASRDPGQGVYEQYF. In DNA, the CDR3 is TGTGCCAGCAGGGACCCGGGACAGGGGGTCTACGAGCAGTACTTC.

V gene TRBV4-2 combines with J gene TRBJ1-3; D is possibly TRBD1 (6 bases). The CDR3 sequence is 14 residues long. The V end lost 3 bases, the J end lost 2 bases, and 8 bases lay between the germline ends. Germline CDR1 reads LGHNA; CDR2 reads YNFKEQ. The CDR3 protein is CASSQRGAGNTIYF. As DNA, the CDR3 is TGTGCCAGCAGCCAGAGGGGGGCTGGAAACACCATATATTTT.

The V and J genes are TRBV5-1 and TRBJ2-2; no clear D. The V gene's germline CDR1 is SGHRS and CDR2 YFSETQ. Deletions cut 1 base from V and 5 bases from J, with 9 bases between. The CDR3 sequence is 14 residues long. CDR3 sequence (DNA): TGCGCCAGCAGCTTGACCGCCATAACCGGGGAGCTGTTTTTT. This gives the protein CASSLTAITGELFF.

This clone has a single count. The V gene is TRBV10-2, the J gene TRBJ2-7, with a possible D match to TRBD2 (5 bases). CDR3 length: 16 residues. Germline V gives CDR1 WSHSY, CDR2 SAAADI. V gave up 2 bases and J gave up 2 bases, with 16 bases separating them. Written as DNA, the CDR3 is TGCGCCAGCAGTGAGGGGAGACAAACAGAACCCTACGAGCAGTACTTC. The encoded protein is CASSEGRQTEPYEQYF.

The chain couples TRBV30 to TRBJ1-1; the D gene is possibly TRBD1 (5 bases). With 5 bases removed from V and 10 bases from J, the gap between germline ends came to 20 bases. Germline CDR1 is GTSNPN and CDR2 is SVGIG (reference sequence). CDR3 size: 13 residues. CDR3 bases: TGTGCCTGGGTCCGTCAGGGTTTATGGGGAGCTTTCTTT. Protein product: CAWVRQGLWGAFF. Looking up the rest from reference TRBV30 and TRBJ1-1 gives the full variable domain: SQTIHQWPATLVQPVGSPLSLECTVEGTSNPNLYWYRQAAGRGLQLLFYSVGIGQISSEVPQNLSASRPQDRQFILSSKKLLLSDSGFYLCAWVRQGLWGAFFGQGTRLTVV.

J is TRBJ2-2 and V is TRBV15; D is possibly TRBD2 (6 bases). This CDR3 is built from 18 residues. The V end was cut by 1 base, the J end by 0 bases, with 15 bases between. Germline-derived CDR1 and CDR2 are LNHNV and YYDKDF (reference sequence). The CDR3 nucleotides read TGTGCCACCAGCAGAGTCTCCGGTGGAGGGGCGAACACCGGGGAGCTGTTTTTT. It codes for CATSRVSGGGANTGELFF.

This chain uses TRBV11-1 with TRBJ2-2; 10 nucleotides agree with TRBD2. The CDR3 has 17 residues. After removal of 5 bases from V and 3 bases from J, the junction contained 9 bases not matched to a gene. Germline CDR1 and CDR2: SGHAT and FQDESV (reference sequence). The CDR3 sequence is CASSRLTSGMYTGELFF. As DNA, the CDR3 is TGTGCCAGCAGCCGACTCACTAGCGGGATGTACACCGGGGAGCTGTTTTTT.

Here the CDR3 DNA reads TGCGCCAGCAGCCTCCGACTAGCGGGGGACCAAGAGACCCAGTACTTC. It encodes CASSLRLAGDQETQYF. J is TRBJ2-5 and V is TRBV4-1, with 12 bases aligning to TRBD2. Per germline, CDR1 MGHRA and CDR2 YSYEKL. This CDR3 contains 16 residues. V lost 4 bases and J lost 0; bases outside the gene matches: 3.

The genes are TRBV11-2 and TRBJ2-1; D is ambiguous. CDR1 is SGHAT and CDR2 is FQNNGV in the germline V gene. CDR3 size: 15 residues. Trimming removed 1 base from V and 6 bases from J, with 13 bases in between. The CDR3 sequence is CASSLGVSDTNEQFF. CDR3 bases: TGTGCCAGCAGCTTAGGAGTAAGCGACACCAATGAGCAGTTCTTC.

This clone is a singleton in its sample. CDR3: CASSGTSMSGELFF. CDR3 DNA: TGTGCCAGCAGCGGGACTAGCATGAGCGGGGAGCTGTTTTTT. The chain uses TRBV6-1 and TRBJ2-2; 9 bases map to TRBD2. Germline CDR1 MNHNS, CDR2 SASEGT. V dropped 6 bases and J dropped 7; count of bases not matched to a gene: 6. This CDR3 is built from 14 residues.

This clone came up a few times. V usage is TRBV20-1 and J usage is TRBJ1-1, with a possible D match to TRBD1 (5 bases). The CDR3 covers 11 residues. The V end was cut by 5 bases, the J end by 8 bases, with 12 bases between. Germline CDR1 DFQATT, CDR2 SNEGSKA (reference sequence). CDR3 sequence (DNA): TGCAGTGCTGGGACCTTCCTAGAAGCTTTCTTT. Residues: CSAGTFLEAFF.

This clone was observed a single time. This rearrangement joins TRBV5-1 to TRBJ1-3; TRBD1 matches at 7 bases. With 4 bases clipped from V and 5 bases from J, the junction kept 9 bases outside the gene matches. Germline V lookup: CDR1 SGHRS, CDR2 YFSETQ. CDR3 size: 15 residues. The DNA for the CDR3 is TGCGCCAGCAGCCCGGACAGGAATAGGAGAAACACCATATATTTT. Translation gives CASSPDRNRRNTIYF.

V and J are TRBV18 and TRBJ2-1; maybe TRBD2 (5 bases). The ends were cut back, 3 bases at V and 1 base at J, with 16 bases in the middle. Germline CDR1 is KGHSH and CDR2 is LQKENI. The CDR3 consists of 17 residues. The CDR3 protein is CASSPPSRERSYNEQFF. In DNA form, the CDR3 reads TGTGCCAGCTCACCCCCATCGAGGGAGCGGTCCTACAATGAGCAGTTCTTC.

This clone was counted a few times. The chain recombines TRBV6-6 with TRBJ2-7; the D gene is possibly TRBD1 (5 bases). The CDR3 sequence is 13 residues long. CDR1 and CDR2 from the germline V gene are MNHNY and SVGAGI (reference sequence). The V end was cut by 0 bases, the J end by 7 bases, with 10 bases between. For the CDR3, the DNA is TGTGCCAGCAGTTACTCCCCAGGGTTTGAGCAGTACTTC. It translates to CASSYSPGFEQYF.

The rearrangement joins TRBV5-1 to TRBJ2-3, with 7 bases aligning to TRBD2. The V segment lost 0 bases and the J segment 6 bases; nucleotides outside the gene matches: 22. Germline V gene sequence: CDR1 SGHRS, CDR2 YFSETQ. The CDR3 length is 20 residues. The CDR3 region is CASSLDSGLASGLSADTQYF. In nucleotides, the CDR3 is TGCGCCAGCAGCTTGGACTCAGGGCTCGCCTCGGGACTAAGTGCGGATACGCAGTATTTT. Complete variable domain (other parts from reference TRBV5-1 and TRBJ2-3): KAGVTQTPRYLIKTRGQQVTLSCSPISGHRSVSWYQQTPGQGLQFLFEYFSETQRNKGNFPGRFSGRQFSNSRSEMNVSTLELGDSALYLCASSLDSGLASGLSADTQYFGPGTRLTVL.

This chain links TRBV18 with TRBJ1-1; a possible D gene is TRBD1 (6 bases). CDR1 is KGHSH and CDR2 is LQKENI in the germline V gene. The CDR3 runs to 14 residues. Trimming removed 4 bases from V and 1 base from J, with 10 bases in between. This chain's CDR3 is CASSRKQGNTEAFF. In DNA, the CDR3 is TGTGCCAGCTCACGAAAACAGGGGAACACTGAAGCTTTCTTT.

This CDR3 is CSASSTDTQYF. The CDR3 bases are TGCAGTGCTAGTAGCACAGATACGCAGTATTTT. This chain uses TRBV20-1 with TRBJ2-3; no clear D. The V end was cut by 3 bases, the J end by 0 bases, with 1 base between. CDR1 and CDR2 from the germline V gene are DFQATT and SNEGSKA (reference sequence). The CDR3 contains 11 residues.

The chain is built from TRBV9 and TRBJ1-2, with 10 bases matching TRBD1. V lost 3 bases and J lost 3; bases outside the gene matches: 5. The germline CDR1 and CDR2 sequences are SGDLS and YYNGEE. The CDR3 is 15 amino acids. CDR3 residues: CASSGHGTGDYGYTF. CDR3 in DNA: TGTGCCAGCAGCGGCCATGGGACAGGGGACTATGGCTACACCTTC.